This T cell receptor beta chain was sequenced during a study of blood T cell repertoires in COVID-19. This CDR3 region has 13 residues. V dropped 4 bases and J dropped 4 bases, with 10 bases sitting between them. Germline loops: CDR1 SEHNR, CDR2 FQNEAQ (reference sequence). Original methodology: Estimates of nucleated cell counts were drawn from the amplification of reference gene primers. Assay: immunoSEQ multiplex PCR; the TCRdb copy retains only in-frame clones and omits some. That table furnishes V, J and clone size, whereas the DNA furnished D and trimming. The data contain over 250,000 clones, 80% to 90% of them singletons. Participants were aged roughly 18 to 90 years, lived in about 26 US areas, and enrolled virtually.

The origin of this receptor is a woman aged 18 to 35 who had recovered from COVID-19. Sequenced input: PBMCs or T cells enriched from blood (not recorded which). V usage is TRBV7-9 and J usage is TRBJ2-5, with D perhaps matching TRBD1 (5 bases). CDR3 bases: TGTGCCAGCAGCTCCACAGGCCCAGAGACCCAGTACTTC. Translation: CASSSTGPETQYF.